Below are 32 T cell receptor beta chains sequenced from a single sample in a study of T cell changes during pregnancy in multiple sclerosis. Produced via immunoSEQ multiplex PCR; TCRdb's table is partial and in-frame only. The top ten hold more than 1.3% of the sample, which has tens of thousands of clones, roughly 88% seen once. Sequencing used peripheral blood, obtained in the third trimester of pregnancy. The receptors were sampled from a female donor with multiple sclerosis, enrolled in a pregnancy study.

V and J are TRBV16 and TRBJ1-2; D gene ambiguous. The CDR3 is 14 amino acids. V gave up 0 bases and J gave up 5 bases, with 10 bases separating them. Germline V gene sequence: CDR1 KGHSY, CDR2 FQNENV. The CDR3 region has the DNA TGTGCCAGCAGCCAATCTCGGGAGGGTTATGGCTACACCTTC. Residues: CASSQSREGYGYTF.

The rearrangement links TRBV5-1 to TRBJ2-3; TRBD1 aligns across 8 bases. V gave up 1 base and J gave up 14 bases; unmatched junction bases: 9. This CDR3 spans 13 amino acids. Germline CDR1 reads SGHRS; CDR2 reads YFSETQ. Here the CDR3 reads CASSLFMGQAPYF. DNA for the CDR3: TGCGCCAGCAGCTTGTTTATGGGACAGGCTCCGTATTTT.

Only one count was recorded for this clone. CDR3 loop: CASSARADTQYF. CDR3 coding DNA: TGTGCCAGCAGCGCCCGGGCAGATACGCAGTATTTT. The chain combines TRBV9 with TRBJ2-3, with D uncertain. CDR1 and CDR2 (germline): SGDLS, YYNGEE. Trimming removed 3 bases from V and 4 bases from J, with 6 bases in between. The CDR3 has 12 residues.

J is TRBJ1-2 and V is TRBV2; D call uncertain. CDR1 SNHLY and CDR2 FYNNEI come from the germline V gene. The CDR3 covers 15 residues. V lost 7 bases, J lost 0 bases, and 15 bases lay in between. CDR3 sequence reads: CASTWQAPANYGYTF. CDR3 DNA: TGTGCCAGCACGTGGCAGGCCCCGGCTAACTATGGCTACACCTTC.

V gene TRBV28 combines with J gene TRBJ1-4; the D gene is possibly TRBD1 (5 bases). In germline, CDR1 is MDHEN, CDR2 SYDVKM. Trimming took 5 bases from V and 11 from J, leaving 24 bases between them. The CDR3 totals 16 residues. DNA of the CDR3: TGTGCCAGCAGTCTCCAGGAGGGGACTAGAACTGGGAAACTGTTTTTT. This sequence encodes CASSLQEGTRTGKLFF.

The chain couples TRBV6-5 to TRBJ2-7, with 9 bases aligning to TRBD1. Germline assignment: CDR1 MNHEY and CDR2 SVGAGI. The V segment lost 8 bases and the J segment 2 bases; nucleotides outside the gene matches: 7. The CDR3 totals 14 residues. CDR3 loop: CASGPGTGTYEQYF. CDR3 DNA sequence: TGTGCCAGCGGCCCCGGGACAGGGACCTACGAGCAGTACTTC.

This rearrangement joins TRBV19 to TRBJ2-3; no firm D call. Between the trimmed V and J ends, which lost 1 base and 9 bases, there was a span of 11 bases. Germline CDR1 and CDR2: LNHDA and SQIVND (reference sequence). This CDR3 has 13 residues. This chain's CDR3 is CASSIGRMNTQYF. For the CDR3, the DNA is TGTGCCAGTAGTATAGGGCGGATGAACACGCAGTATTTT.

The chain links TRBV5-6 to TRBJ1-1; the D is unclear. Trimming cost V 0 bases and J 4 bases, with 7 bases left between them. Germline V gives CDR1 SGHDT, CDR2 YYEEEE. This CDR3 region has 13 residues. The CDR3 here is CASSLGSPTEAFF. CDR3 in DNA: TGTGCCAGCAGCTTGGGTAGCCCCACTGAAGCTTTCTTT.

This clone was detected only once. This chain joins TRBV29-1 and TRBJ2-3; the D is unclear. CDR3 length: 14 amino acids. Germline lookup yields CDR1 SQVTM and CDR2 ANQGSEA. Deletions cut 0 bases from V and 0 bases from J, with 7 bases between. The chain's CDR3 is CSVEEISSTDTQYF. The CDR3 DNA reads TGCAGCGTTGAAGAAATTTCTAGCACAGATACGCAGTATTTT.

This chain uses TRBV19 with TRBJ1-1; D perhaps matches TRBD1 (5 bases). From germline, CDR1 is LNHDA and CDR2 SQIVND (reference sequence). The CDR3 consists of 15 residues. V was cut by 8 bases and J by 3 bases, with 19 bases left in between. CDR3 nucleotides: TGTGCCAGTTTCCTTTTCTCGACAGACTACACTGAAGCTTTCTTT. Translating it yields CASFLFSTDYTEAFF. The full variable domain, rest sourced from reference TRBV19 and TRBJ1-1, is DGGITQSPKYLFRKEGQNVTLSCEQNLNHDAMYWYRQDPGQGLRLIYYSQIVNDFQKGDIAEGYSVSREKKESFPLTVTSAQKNPTAFYLCASFLFSTDYTEAFFGQGTRLTVV.

This chain uses TRBV27 with TRBJ1-2; D might be TRBD1 (6 bases). The CDR3 has 12 residues. Trimming cost V 6 bases and J 5 bases, with 10 bases left between them. Germline assignment: CDR1 MNHEY and CDR2 SMNVEV (reference sequence). The CDR3 sequence is CASSNTGYGYTF. As DNA, the CDR3 is TGTGCCAGCAGCAATACAGGGTATGGCTACACCTTC.

The V and J genes are TRBV18 and TRBJ2-7, with 7 bases matching TRBD1. Trimming took 3 bases from V and 2 from J; bases not matched to a gene: 10. Germline loops: CDR1 KGHSH, CDR2 LQKENI. The length of the CDR3 is 16 residues. The CDR3 spells CASSPIRQGLAYEQYF. DNA of the CDR3: TGTGCCAGCTCACCTATTCGACAGGGCCTCGCCTACGAGCAGTACTTC.

The chain combines TRBV5-1 with TRBJ2-3, with unresolved D. V was cut by 5 bases and J by 2 bases, with 6 bases left in between. Germline CDR1 and CDR2: SGHRS and YFSETQ. The CDR3 spans 12 residues. CDR3 protein: CASSLPTDTQYF. DNA of the CDR3: TGCGCCAGCAGTCTCCCCACAGATACGCAGTATTTT.

This chain joins TRBV28 and TRBJ1-2, with D perhaps matching TRBD1 (5 bases). This CDR3 is 14 amino acids long. V lost 7 bases, J lost 5 bases, and 17 bases lay in between. The V gene's germline CDR1 is MDHEN and CDR2 SYDVKM. The CDR3, as DNA: TGTGCCAGCACCCTAAGCTGGGGCGAGTATGGCTACACCTTC. Amino acid sequence: CASTLSWGEYGYTF.

The rearrangement uses TRBV28 and TRBJ1-1; D unclear. The CDR3 spans 15 residues. Germline V gene data show CDR1 as MDHEN and CDR2 as SYDVKM. V lost 4 bases and J lost 4, with 16 bases in between. The DNA for the CDR3 is TGTGCCAGCAGTTGGGAGTCTTGGGATCCCACTGAAGCTTTCTTT. Encoded protein: CASSWESWDPTEAFF.

This clone was seen just once. The V gene is TRBV6-5, the J gene TRBJ2-1; D may be TRBD1 (5 bases). CDR1 is MNHEY, CDR2 SVGAGI, per germline. The CDR3 length is 14 residues. Trimming pared 1 base from V and 9 bases from J, leaving 13 bases between. The CDR3 DNA reads TGTGCCAGCAGTTACTGGGGCGTCGCAAGTGAGCAGTTCTTC. Protein product: CASSYWGVASEQFF.

V gene TRBV9 combines with J gene TRBJ1-1, with a tentative D call TRBD1 (5 bases). Germline CDR1 SGDLS, CDR2 YYNGEE. V lost 3 bases, J lost 5 bases, and 11 bases lay in between. This CDR3 spans 13 amino acids. DNA for the CDR3: TGTGCCAGCAGCGCGGACCCAGGGACTGAAGCTTTCTTT. It specifies CASSADPGTEAFF.

This chain links TRBV6-1 with TRBJ2-3, with TRBD1 as a possible D gene (6 bases). The length of the CDR3 is 14 residues. In germline, CDR1 is MNHNS, CDR2 SASEGT. V gave up 8 bases and J gave up 4 bases, with 16 bases separating them. The CDR3 here is CASRGQILSDTQYF. In DNA form, the CDR3 reads TGTGCCAGCCGCGGACAGATCCTTTCAGATACGCAGTATTTT.

The CDR3 loop reads CASSVVQNSNQPQHF. The CDR3 DNA follows: TGTGCCAGCAGTGTGGTCCAGAATAGCAATCAGCCCCAGCATTTT. The chain is built from TRBV6-6 and TRBJ1-5; D is undetermined. The V gene lost 5 bases and the J gene lost 0 bases, with 11 bases spanning the gap. CDR1 and CDR2 (germline): MNHNY, SVGAGI (reference sequence). The CDR3 length is 15 residues.

This clone appeared a few times. The chain carries TRBV6-1 and TRBJ2-1; D may be TRBD2 (6 bases). The CDR3 has 17 amino acids. The V gene lost 3 bases and the J gene lost 7 bases, with 22 bases spanning the gap. Germline CDR1 and CDR2: MNHNS and SASEGT. CDR3: CASSEEAGGGPSNEQFF. The CDR3 DNA is TGTGCCAGCAGTGAGGAAGCGGGTGGGGGTCCTTCGAATGAGCAGTTCTTC.

The rearrangement joins TRBV5-1 to TRBJ2-1; 11 positions agree with TRBD2. V was pared by 0 bases and J by 2 bases, with 7 bases of the junction left unmatched. The CDR3 contains 18 residues. Germline lookup yields CDR1 SGHRS and CDR2 YFSETQ. The CDR3 loop reads CASSLVAGGLGTYNEQFF. The CDR3 bases are TGCGCCAGCAGCTTGGTAGCGGGGGGGCTTGGGACCTACAATGAGCAGTTCTTC.

This sequence joins TRBV19 and TRBJ1-1; 7 bases fit TRBD1. The CDR3 totals 13 residues. Germline CDR1 is LNHDA and CDR2 is SQIVND (reference sequence). With 6 bases clipped from V and 5 bases from J, the junction kept 6 bases outside the gene matches. The CDR3: CASRVRGETEAFF. CDR3 nucleotide sequence: TGTGCCAGTAGAGTCAGGGGGGAGACTGAAGCTTTCTTT.

In its sample, this clone was seen once. The chain employs TRBV10-3 and TRBJ2-5, with D possibly TRBD1 on 5 matching bases. Germline assignment: CDR1 ENHRY and CDR2 SYGVKD. V was pared by 3 bases and J by 3 bases, with 14 bases between. This CDR3 is built from 15 residues. The CDR3 spells CAISDPDQGKETQYF. The CDR3 DNA is TGTGCCATCAGTGACCCCGACCAGGGAAAAGAGACCCAGTACTTC.

The gene calls are TRBV7-9 and TRBJ2-7; the D gene is possibly TRBD2 (5 bases). Trimming stripped 3 bases from V and 4 bases from J, with 7 bases between. Germline-derived CDR1 and CDR2 are SEHNR and FQNEAQ (reference sequence). The CDR3 runs to 12 residues. The CDR3 bases are TGTGCCAGCAGCTTCGGGGTGTACGAGCAGTACTTC. This encodes CASSFGVYEQYF.

The V call is TRBV6-6, the J call TRBJ1-6; a possible D gene is TRBD1 (6 bases). CDR1 is MNHNY, CDR2 SVGAGI, per germline (reference sequence). The ends were cut back, 2 bases at V and 7 bases at J, with 9 bases in the middle. The CDR3 has 14 amino acids. The CDR3 DNA sequence: TGTGCCAGCAGTTACCTGGACAGAAATTCACCCCTCCACTTT. Protein: CASSYLDRNSPLHF.

The V gene is TRBV5-1, the J gene TRBJ2-1, with 9 bases lining up with TRBD2. The CDR3 spans 17 residues. Germline V gene lookup returns CDR1 SGHRS and CDR2 YFSETQ. Trimming cost V 5 bases and J 5 bases; bases outside gene matches: 14. This CDR3 reads CASSPSPVTSGNNEQFF. The CDR3, as DNA: TGCGCCAGCAGTCCAAGCCCTGTGACTAGCGGAAACAATGAGCAGTTCTTC.

CDR3 in DNA: TGCGCCAGCGGGGGGTCCCCGGGGGTATCGACCTACAATGAGCAGTTCTTC. Its translation: CASGGSPGVSTYNEQFF. This chain uses TRBV5-1 with TRBJ2-1; possibly TRBD2 for D (6 bases). Germline lookup yields CDR1 SGHRS and CDR2 YFSETQ. V shed 7 bases and J shed 2 bases, with 22 bases lying between them. This CDR3 is 17 amino acids long.

The rearrangement uses TRBV27 and TRBJ1-1; 7 bases line up with TRBD1. The V and J ends lost 2 bases and 4 bases, in that order; junction bases with no gene match: 4. The CDR3 covers 14 residues. The germline gives CDR1 MNHEY, CDR2 SMNVEV (reference sequence). The CDR3 region is CASSLEGASTEAFF. The CDR3 DNA reads as TGTGCCAGCAGTTTAGAGGGGGCGTCCACTGAAGCTTTCTTT.

The chain employs TRBV13 and TRBJ2-1; 10 nucleotides align to TRBD1. V lost 0 bases to trimming and J lost 4 bases; unmatched junction nucleotides: 3. The germline V gene encodes CDR1 PRHDT and CDR2 FYEKMQ (reference sequence). The CDR3 length is 16 residues. CDR3 protein: CASSLGGTGAYNEQFF. The CDR3, as DNA: TGTGCCAGCAGCTTAGGCGGGACAGGGGCGTACAATGAGCAGTTCTTC.

The rearrangement links TRBV2 to TRBJ1-2; a weak D match, TRBD1 (5 bases). CDR3 length equals 16 residues. With 0 bases removed from V and 4 bases from J, the gap between germline ends came to 15 bases. Germline CDR1 SNHLY, CDR2 FYNNEI. The DNA of the CDR3 is TGTGCCAGCAGTGAAGCGCTTCGGGCAGGGATCTATGGCTACACCTTC. Its translation: CASSEALRAGIYGYTF.

The chain is built from TRBV6-5 and TRBJ2-6, with 7 bases that match TRBD1. CDR3 length: 15 residues. Looked up from germline, CDR1 is MNHEY and CDR2 is SVGAGI. After removal of 10 bases from V and 4 bases from J, the junction contained 10 bases not matched to a gene. The CDR3, as DNA: TGTGCCACCCTATTTAGGGGGCGGGGGGCCAACGTCCTGACTTTC. This encodes CATLFRGRGANVLTF.

The chain is built from TRBV7-9 and TRBJ2-7; 9 bases match TRBD1. V was clipped by 8 bases and J by 7 bases; unmatched bases: 15. CDR3 length equals 15 residues. Looked up from germline, CDR1 is SEHNR and CDR2 is FQNEAQ (reference sequence). CDR3 nucleotides: TGTGCCAGCGGTCATCCGGGACAGGGAATTGGAGAGCAGTACTTC. It specifies CASGHPGQGIGEQYF.